This T cell receptor (beta chain) was documented in a study of T cell clonotyping in hematopoietic cell transplantation. Study results and limitations: No sorting was done, leaving CD4 and CD8 contributions mixed. At the given depth, recipient repertoires were over 97% de novo clonotypes. After transplant, recipient diversity fell while pathologically expanded clonotypes grew through day 180.

Clones were sequenced by immunoSEQ multiplex PCR, and TCRdb holds only the in-frame ones, with some missing. Among tens of thousands of clones listed, approximately 95% were seen once. As concerns this clone: Its matching antigen is unknown.

The sample taken for sequencing was peripheral blood mononuclear cells. The receptor comes from a man younger than 45 in good health. Some clones in this sample may be carry-over from other donors' samples.

The CDR3 coding sequence is TGTGCCAGCAGCTCGAATCGAGATACGCAGTATTTT. It codes for CASSSNRDTQYF. The chain carries TRBV7-2 and TRBJ2-3; no reliable D call. Trimming shortened V by 4 bases and J by 5 bases, and 7 bases separated the two germline ends. Germline V CDR1 and CDR2: SGHTA, FQGNSA. The CDR3 extends over 12 amino acids.